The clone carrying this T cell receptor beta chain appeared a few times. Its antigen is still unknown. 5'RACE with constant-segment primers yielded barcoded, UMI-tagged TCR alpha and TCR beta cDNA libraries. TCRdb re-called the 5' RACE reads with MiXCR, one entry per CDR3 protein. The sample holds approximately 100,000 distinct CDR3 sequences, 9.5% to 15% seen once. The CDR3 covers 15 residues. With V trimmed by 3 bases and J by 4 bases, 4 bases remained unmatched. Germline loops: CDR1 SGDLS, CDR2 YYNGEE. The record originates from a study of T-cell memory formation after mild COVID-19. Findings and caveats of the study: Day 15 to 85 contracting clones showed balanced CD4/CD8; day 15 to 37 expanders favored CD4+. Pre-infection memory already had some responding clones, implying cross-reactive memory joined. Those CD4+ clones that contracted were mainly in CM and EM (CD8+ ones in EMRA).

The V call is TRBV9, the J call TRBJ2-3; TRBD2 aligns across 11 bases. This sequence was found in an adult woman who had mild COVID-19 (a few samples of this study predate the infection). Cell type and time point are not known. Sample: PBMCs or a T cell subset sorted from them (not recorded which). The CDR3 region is CASSGSGRASDTQYF. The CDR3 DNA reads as TGTGCCAGCAGCGGTAGCGGGAGGGCGTCAGATACGCAGTATTTT.